A single sample is the source of the 5 T cell receptor beta chains below, sequenced in a study of T cells after yellow fever vaccination. One entry per CDR3 protein results from TCRdb running MiXCR on the 5' RACE reads. In the table there are a few hundred thousand distinct CDR3 sequences, roughly 3.5% of which are singletons. The input for sequencing was PBMCs, taken on the day of the yellow fever booster vaccination. All receptors derive from a man aged 18 to 35 who received the YFV17D yellow fever vaccine.

This clonotype was found a few times. In DNA, the CDR3 is TGTGCCAGCAGACAGGGGGACACTGAAGCTTTCTTT. It codes for CASRQGDTEAFF. The V call is TRBV27, the J call TRBJ1-1, with 8 nucleotides matching TRBD1. Germline assignment: CDR1 MNHEY and CDR2 SMNVEV (reference sequence). V dropped 6 bases and J dropped 3; count of bases not matched to a gene: 0. The CDR3 length is 12 residues.

This clonotype was detected only once. This rearrangement joins TRBV6-9 to TRBJ2-5; TRBD1 matches at 7 bases. The CDR3 totals 13 residues. Germline CDR1 reads MNHGY; CDR2 reads SVAAGI. V shed 8 bases and J 2 bases; nucleotides not matched to a gene: 5. The CDR3 region is CASEGTVQETQYF. The CDR3 coding sequence is TGTGCCAGCGAAGGGACAGTTCAAGAGACCCAGTACTTC.

This clonotype showed up many times. The chain couples TRBV5-4 to TRBJ1-1; D is undetermined. CDR1 is SGHNT and CDR2 is YYREEE in the germline V gene (reference sequence). This CDR3 region has 13 residues. Between the trimmed V and J ends, which lost 2 bases and 2 bases, there was a span of 7 bases. CDR3: CASSFFVNTEAFF. The CDR3 DNA follows: TGTGCCAGCAGCTTCTTTGTTAACACTGAAGCTTTCTTT.

There are many counts of this clonotype. The chain couples TRBV7-2 to TRBJ2-1; D is ambiguous. CDR3 length: 13 amino acids. The germline V gene encodes CDR1 SGHTA and CDR2 FQGNSA. Trimming stripped 4 bases from V and 6 bases from J, with 10 bases between. The CDR3 region is CASSSKSSNEQFF. CDR3 sequence (DNA): TGTGCCAGCAGCTCAAAGTCGTCCAATGAGCAGTTCTTC.

This clonotype was recorded at least ten times. The chain links TRBV3-1 to TRBJ2-4; 7 positions agree with TRBD1. Germline CDR1 and CDR2: LGHDT and YNNKEL (reference sequence). V lost 3 bases, J lost 6 bases, and 5 bases stayed unmatched. The CDR3 is 14 amino acids. The CDR3 bases are TGTGCCAGCAGCCAGGGGGCAGGGGGAAACATTCAGTACTTC. This sequence encodes CASSQGAGGNIQYF.